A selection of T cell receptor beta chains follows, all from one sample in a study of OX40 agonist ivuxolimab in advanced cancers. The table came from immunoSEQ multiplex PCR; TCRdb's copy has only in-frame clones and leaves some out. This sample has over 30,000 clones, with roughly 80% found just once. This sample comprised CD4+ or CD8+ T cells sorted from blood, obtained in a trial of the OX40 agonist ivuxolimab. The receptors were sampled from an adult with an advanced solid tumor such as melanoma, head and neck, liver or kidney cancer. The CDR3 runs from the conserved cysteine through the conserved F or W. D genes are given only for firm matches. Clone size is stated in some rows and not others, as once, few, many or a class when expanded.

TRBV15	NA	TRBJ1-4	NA	TGTGCCACCAGCAACCGGGACCCCAGAGGTGAAAAACTGTTTTTT	CATSNRDPRGEKLFF
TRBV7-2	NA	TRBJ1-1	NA	TGTGCCAGCAGCTTCCCCGGGACGGTCGGTGAAGCTTTCTTT	CASSFPGTVGEAFF
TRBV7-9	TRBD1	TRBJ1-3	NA	TGTGCCAGCAGCTTAGCAAGTCAACAGGGGGCGTCGGGAAACACCATATATTTT	CASSLASQQGASGNTIYF
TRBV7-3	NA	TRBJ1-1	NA	TGTGCCAGCAGCTTAACAGGGTGGAGCACTGAAGCTTTCTTT	CASSLTGWSTEAFF
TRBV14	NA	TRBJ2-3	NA	TGTGCCAGCAGCCAAGCCGGGGATACGCAGTATTTT	CASSQAGDTQYF
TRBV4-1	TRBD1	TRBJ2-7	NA	TGCGCCAGCAGCCAGGGACAGGGGTCCTACGAGCAGTACTTC	CASSQGQGSYEQYF
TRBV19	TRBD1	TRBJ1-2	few	TGTGCCAGTAGTGCCCGGGACAGAACCGCTGGCTACACCTTC	CASSARDRTAGYTF
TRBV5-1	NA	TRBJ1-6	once	TGCGCCAGCAGCTCCGGGACCCCTAATTCACCCCTCCACTTT	CASSSGTPNSPLHF
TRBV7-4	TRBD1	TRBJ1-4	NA	TGTGCCAGCAGCTTAGGACAGGGGGTTGTCGAAGCAACTAATGAAAAACTGTTTTTT	CASSLGQGVVEATNEKLFF
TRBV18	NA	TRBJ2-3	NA	TGTGCCAGCTCACCCTCCAGGGAAGATACGCAGTATTTT	CASSPSREDTQYF
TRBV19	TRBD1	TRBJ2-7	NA	TGTGCCAGTAGTGTTTTACAGGGGCCGAGGCACGAGCAGTACTTC	CASSVLQGPRHEQYF
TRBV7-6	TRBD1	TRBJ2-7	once	TGTGCCAGCAGCTTAGAGGACAGGGGGCGGGAGCAGTACTTC	CASSLEDRGREQYF
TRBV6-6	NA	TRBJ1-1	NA	TGTGCCAGCAGTGAGGCGGAACACACTGAAGCTTTCTTT	CASSEAEHTEAFF
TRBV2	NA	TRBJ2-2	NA	TGTGCCAGCAGTGACCGCCGACTCCAGGCTCACAACAACACCGGGGAGCTGTTTTTT	CASSDRRLQAHNNTGELFF
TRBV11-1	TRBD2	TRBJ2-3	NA	TGTGCCAGCAGCCAGACTAGCGGGGGATCTCCTGGTACGCAGTATTTT	CASSQTSGGSPGTQYF
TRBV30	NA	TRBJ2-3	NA	TGTGCCTGGAGTGCCTATACAGATACGCAGTATTTT	CAWSAYTDTQYF
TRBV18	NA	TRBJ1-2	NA	TGTGCCAGCTCACCAATCGCGGGAGGTCCCTATGGCTACACCTTC	CASSPIAGGPYGYTF
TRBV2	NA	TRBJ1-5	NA	TGTGCCAGCAGGCTAGGTACCACGAATCAGCCCCAGCATTTT	CASRLGTTNQPQHF
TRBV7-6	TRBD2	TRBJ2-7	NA	TGTGCCAGCAGTTTTTGGGGGGGGAGCTCCTACGAGCAGTACTTC	CASSFWGGSSYEQYF
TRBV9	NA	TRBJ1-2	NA	TGTGCCAGCAGCGTAGGTGGCGCTGCGAACTATGGCTACACCTTC	CASSVGGAANYGYTF
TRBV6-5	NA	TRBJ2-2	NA	TGTGCCAGCAGTAGCCTGACCACCGGGGAGCTGTTTTTT	CASSSLTTGELFF
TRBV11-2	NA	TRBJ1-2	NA	TGTGCCAGCAGCACCCGGGACACCAACTATGGCTACACCTTC	CASSTRDTNYGYTF
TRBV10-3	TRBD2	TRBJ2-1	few	TGTGCCATCAGTGAGTCGCGTCGGGGGGGCAATGAGCAGTTCTTC	CAISESRRGGNEQFF
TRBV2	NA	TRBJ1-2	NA	TGTGCCAGCCTAGTTGACAGATCCTATGGCTACACCTTC	CASLVDRSYGYTF
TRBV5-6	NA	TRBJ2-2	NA	TGTGCCAGCAGCTTGGCCGGGGAGCTGTTTTTT	CASSLAGELFF